This TCR beta chain was captured by sequencing in a study of T cell changes during pregnancy in multiple sclerosis. Looked up from germline, CDR1 is SGHDN and CDR2 is FVKESK. The CDR3 sequence is 15 residues long. The V gene end was trimmed by 5 bases and the J gene end by 3 bases; junction bases not matched to a gene: 7. TCRdb's copy holds only in-frame clones and misses some; the assay was immunoSEQ multiplex PCR. The data contain some 74,000 clones, almost 95% of them singletons. This TCR came from a female donor with multiple sclerosis, enrolled in a pregnancy study. The source material was peripheral blood, sampled before pregnancy. The chain employs TRBV14 and TRBJ2-1, with TRBD2 matching over 7 bases. The CDR3 loop is CASSSASGRYNEQFF. CDR3 coding DNA: TGTGCCAGCAGCTCCGCTAGCGGCCGCTACAATGAGCAGTTCTTC.